The TCR beta chain under discussion was sequenced for a study of blood T cell repertoires in COVID-19. Across the whole study: In each case, the material was cDNA or gDNA derived from T cells, B-cell-depleted T cells, or PBMCs.

TCRdb keeps only in-frame clones here, not all; method: immunoSEQ multiplex PCR. The table lists under 150,000 clones, 80% to 90% of them singletons. Residents of around 24 US areas, aged about 18 to 100 years, made up the participants. Cohorts were assigned according to the clinical history that participants reported. The CDR3 is 18 amino acids. Germline assignment: CDR1 SGDLS and CDR2 YYNGEE. V was pared by 0 bases and J by 2 bases, with 21 bases between. V usage is TRBV9 and J usage is TRBJ2-7; D is possibly TRBD2 (5 bases). This sequence was found in a woman in her forties or fifties who had recovered from COVID-19. Sequenced: PBMCs or T cells enriched from blood (not recorded which). CDR3 residues: CASSVAPTGPGSPYEQYF. The CDR3 DNA sequence: TGTGCCAGCAGCGTAGCACCCACGGGCCCGGGATCCCCCTACGAGCAGTACTTC. Full variable domain (rest looked up from reference TRBV9 and TRBJ2-7): DSGVTQTPKHLITATGQRVTLRCSPRSGDLSVYWYQQSLDQGLQFLIQYYNGEERAKGNILERFSAQQFPDLHSELNLSSLELGDSALYFCASSVAPTGPGSPYEQYFGPGTRLTVT.